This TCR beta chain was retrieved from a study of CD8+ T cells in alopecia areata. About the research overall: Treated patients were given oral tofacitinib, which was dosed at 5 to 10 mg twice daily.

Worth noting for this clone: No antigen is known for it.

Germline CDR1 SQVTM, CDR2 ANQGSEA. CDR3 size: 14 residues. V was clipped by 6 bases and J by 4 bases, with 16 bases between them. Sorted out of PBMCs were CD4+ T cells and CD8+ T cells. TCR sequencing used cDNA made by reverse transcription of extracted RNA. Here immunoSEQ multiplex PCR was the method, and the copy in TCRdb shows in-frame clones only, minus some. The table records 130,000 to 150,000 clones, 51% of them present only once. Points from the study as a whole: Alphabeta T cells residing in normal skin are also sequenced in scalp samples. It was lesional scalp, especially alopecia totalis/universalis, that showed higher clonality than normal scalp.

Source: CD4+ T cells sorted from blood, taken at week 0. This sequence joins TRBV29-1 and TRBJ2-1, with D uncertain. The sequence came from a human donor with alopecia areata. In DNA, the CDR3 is TGCAGCGTCCTGGAACTCCGGCGGTACAATGAGCAGTTCTTC. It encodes CSVLELRRYNEQFF.